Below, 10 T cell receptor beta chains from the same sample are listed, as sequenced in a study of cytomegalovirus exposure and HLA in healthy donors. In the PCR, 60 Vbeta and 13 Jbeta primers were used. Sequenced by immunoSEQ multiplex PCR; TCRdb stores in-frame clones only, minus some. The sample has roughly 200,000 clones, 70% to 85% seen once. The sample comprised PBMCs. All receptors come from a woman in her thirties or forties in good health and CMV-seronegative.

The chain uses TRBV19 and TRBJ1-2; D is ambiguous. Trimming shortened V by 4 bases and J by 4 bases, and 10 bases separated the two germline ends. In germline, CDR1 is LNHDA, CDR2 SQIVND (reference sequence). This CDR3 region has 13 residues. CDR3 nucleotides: TGTGCCAGTAGTACCCGTACCGGCTATGGCTACACCTTC. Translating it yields CASSTRTGYGYTF.

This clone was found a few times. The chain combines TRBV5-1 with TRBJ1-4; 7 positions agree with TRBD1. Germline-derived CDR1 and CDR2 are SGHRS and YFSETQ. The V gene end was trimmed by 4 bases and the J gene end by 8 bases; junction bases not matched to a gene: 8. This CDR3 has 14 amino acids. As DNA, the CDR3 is TGCGCCAGCAGCATGGGGACAGTCGGGGAAAAACTGTTTTTT. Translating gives CASSMGTVGEKLFF.

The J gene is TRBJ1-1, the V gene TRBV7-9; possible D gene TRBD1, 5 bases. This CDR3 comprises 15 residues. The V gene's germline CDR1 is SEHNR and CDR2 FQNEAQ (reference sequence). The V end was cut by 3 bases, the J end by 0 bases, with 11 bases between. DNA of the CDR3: TGTGCCAGCAGCTTGGAGGGGTTATTGAACACTGAAGCTTTCTTT. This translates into CASSLEGLLNTEAFF. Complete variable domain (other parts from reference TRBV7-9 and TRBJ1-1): DTGVSQNPRHKITKRGQNVTFRCDPISEHNRLYWYRQTLGQGPEFLTYFQNEAQLEKSRLLSDRFSAERPKGSFSTLEIQRTEQGDSAMYLCASSLEGLLNTEAFFGQGTRLTVV.

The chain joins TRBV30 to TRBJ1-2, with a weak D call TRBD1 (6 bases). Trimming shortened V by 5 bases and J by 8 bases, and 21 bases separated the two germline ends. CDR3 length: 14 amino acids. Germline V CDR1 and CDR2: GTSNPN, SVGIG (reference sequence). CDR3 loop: CAWGGTDSPNGYTF. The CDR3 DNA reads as TGTGCCTGGGGAGGTACGGACAGCCCTAACGGCTACACCTTC.

The CDR3 here is CASSEEATDTQYF. The CDR3, as DNA: TGTGCCAGCAGTGAAGAAGCCACAGATACGCAGTATTTT. V usage is TRBV2 and J usage is TRBJ2-3; D is unclear. The CDR3 length is 13 residues. V was trimmed by 1 base and J by 2 bases, leaving 4 bases between them. CDR1 and CDR2 from the germline V gene are SNHLY and FYNNEI.

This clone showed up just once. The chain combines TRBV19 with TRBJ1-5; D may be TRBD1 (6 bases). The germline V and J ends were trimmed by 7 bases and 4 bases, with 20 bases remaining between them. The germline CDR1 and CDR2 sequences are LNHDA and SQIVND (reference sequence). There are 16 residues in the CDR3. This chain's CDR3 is CASNPSGGAGNQPQHF. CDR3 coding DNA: TGTGCCAGTAACCCCTCGGGGGGGGCTGGGAATCAGCCCCAGCATTTT.

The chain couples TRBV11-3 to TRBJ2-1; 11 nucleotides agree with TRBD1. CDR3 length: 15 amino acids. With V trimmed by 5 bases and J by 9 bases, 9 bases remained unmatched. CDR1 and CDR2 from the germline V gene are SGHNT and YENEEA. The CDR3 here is CASSPGQGAGSEQFF. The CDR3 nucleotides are TGTGCCAGCAGCCCCGGACAGGGGGCCGGGAGTGAGCAGTTCTTC.

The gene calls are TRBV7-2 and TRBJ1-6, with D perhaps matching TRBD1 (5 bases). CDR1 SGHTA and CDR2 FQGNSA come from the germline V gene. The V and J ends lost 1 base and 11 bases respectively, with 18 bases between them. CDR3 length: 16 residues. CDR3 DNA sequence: TGTGCCAGCAGCTTAGAGGTGGTAAGGGGCGGTCCACCCCTCCACTTT. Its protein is CASSLEVVRGGPPLHF.

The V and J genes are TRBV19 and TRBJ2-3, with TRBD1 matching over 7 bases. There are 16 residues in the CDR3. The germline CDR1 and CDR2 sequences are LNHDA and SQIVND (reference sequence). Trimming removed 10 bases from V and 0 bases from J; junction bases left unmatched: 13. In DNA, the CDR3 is TGTGCCACTCCCCCCGAGTGGGGACAGAGCACAGATACGCAGTATTTT. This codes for CATPPEWGQSTDTQYF. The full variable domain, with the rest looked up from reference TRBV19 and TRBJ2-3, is DGGITQSPKYLFRKEGQNVTLSCEQNLNHDAMYWYRQDPGQGLRLIYYSQIVNDFQKGDIAEGYSVSREKKESFPLTVTSAQKNPTAFYLCATPPEWGQSTDTQYFGPGTRLTVL.

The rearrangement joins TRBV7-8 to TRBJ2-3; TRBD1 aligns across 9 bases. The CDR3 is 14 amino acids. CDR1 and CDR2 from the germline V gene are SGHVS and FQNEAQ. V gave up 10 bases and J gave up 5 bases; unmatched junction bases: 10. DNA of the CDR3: TGTGCCACCAAGGCGGACAGGGGTGTAGATACGCAGTATTTT. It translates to CATKADRGVDTQYF.